This T cell receptor beta chain stems from a study of shared clonotypes between healthy human individuals. Study-wide findings and caveats: Rarefaction curves obtained for sorted subsets showed sequencing incomplete despite large depth.

Trimming removed 2 bases at V and 7 bases at J, with 15 bases between. The length of the CDR3 is 15 residues. CDR1 is SGHAT and CDR2 is FQNNGV in the germline V gene. Terminally differentiated effector memory CD45RA+ cells were excluded by CCR7 positive selection of CD45RO-negative cells. About this clone itself: The target antigen is unknown.

Deep was the level used in running the assay. Genomic DNA of every subset was divided equally among multiple immunoSEQ plates. Clones were sequenced by immunoSEQ multiplex PCR, and TCRdb holds only the in-frame ones, with some missing. Of about 580,000 clones listed, roughly 98% are singletons. Source material: naive CD8+ T cells sorted from blood. This receptor was identified in a young man in good health. This rearrangement joins TRBV11-2 to TRBJ1-5, with D perhaps TRBD1 (6 bases). CDR3 protein: CASSLSQGSDQPQHF. The CDR3 bases are TGTGCCAGCAGCTTATCACAGGGCTCTGACCAGCCCCAGCATTTT.